The 2 T cell receptor beta chains given below trace back to one sample, sequenced in a study of shared clonotypes between healthy human individuals. Only in-frame clones appear in the TCRdb table, and some are missing; sequencing was by immunoSEQ multiplex PCR. Of about a million clones in the sample, 75% were seen once. The sample comprised memory CD4+ T cells sorted from blood. Subset specified: CD45RA-negative fraction. These receptors were taken from a man aged 18 to 29 in good health.

This clone was found a few times. The chain carries TRBV30 and TRBJ2-3, with 8 bases that match TRBD1. The CDR3 has 13 amino acids. Trimming cost V 3 bases and J 3 bases; bases outside gene matches: 2. CDR1 is GTSNPN, CDR2 SVGIG, per germline (reference sequence). CDR3 bases: TGTGCCTGGAGAAGGACAGGGACAGATACGCAGTATTTT. Amino acid sequence: CAWRRTGTDTQYF.

The chain couples TRBV6-1 to TRBJ1-2, with D possibly matching TRBD1 (5 bases). V dropped 7 bases and J dropped 5 bases, with 17 bases sitting between them. The length of the CDR3 is 14 residues. Germline values: CDR1 MNHNS, CDR2 SASEGT. In nucleotides, the CDR3 is TGTGCCAGCACCGATGGGGGGGGAGGGTATGGCTACACCTTC. Residues: CASTDGGGGYGYTF.